These 24 T cell receptor beta chains were all obtained from the same sample, sequenced in a study of blood T cell repertoires in COVID-19. Libraries were prepared by immunoSEQ multiplex PCR; TCRdb keeps only in-frame clonotypes and omits some of them. The table shows just over 300,000 clones, with over 85% occurring only once. Sequencing used peripheral blood. The receptor set was obtained from a woman aged 25 to 39 with COVID-19, enrolled during active disease.

The chain has TRBV5-5 and TRBJ1-2; TRBD1 might be the D (6 bases). Germline loops: CDR1 SGHKS, CDR2 YYEKEE (reference sequence). V dropped 2 bases and J dropped 0 bases, with 20 bases sitting between them. The CDR3 totals 18 residues. The CDR3 nucleotides are TGTGCCAGCAGCTTTAAGGCAGGGGCATCGGTCGCTAACTATGGCTACACCTTC. This encodes CASSFKAGASVANYGYTF.

This chain connects TRBV4-1 to TRBJ2-7; D gene unclear. The CDR3 loop spans 15 amino acids. Trimming took 2 bases from V and 4 from J, leaving 15 bases between them. CDR1 is MGHRA and CDR2 is YSYEKL in the germline V gene. The CDR3 DNA reads as TGCGCCAGCAGCCAAAGATTTACATCTCAATACGAGCAGTACGTC. Its protein is CASSQRFTSQYEQYV.

This clone has only one observation. J is TRBJ2-7 and V is TRBV20-1; the D is unclear. The CDR3 is 11 residues long. Trimming shortened V by 2 bases and J by 5 bases, and 7 bases separated the two germline ends. Looked up from germline, CDR1 is DFQATT and CDR2 is SNEGSKA (reference sequence). The CDR3 nucleotides read TGCAGTGCTAGAATAGTGGACGAGCAGTACTTC. It yields the protein CSARIVDEQYF.

The chain combines TRBV19 with TRBJ2-3; 12 positions match TRBD2. Trimming cost V 4 bases and J 6 bases; bases outside gene matches: 8. This CDR3 has 16 amino acids. Per germline, CDR1 LNHDA and CDR2 SQIVND (reference sequence). The CDR3 region has the DNA TGTGCCAGTAGTAACCCTAGCGGGGGGGCCGGGGATACGCAGTATTTT. Protein product: CASSNPSGGAGDTQYF.

The chain carries TRBV5-1 and TRBJ1-3; the D gene is possibly TRBD1 (6 bases). V was shortened by 1 base and J by 3 bases, with 8 bases between the two germline ends. This CDR3 comprises 14 residues. From germline, CDR1 is SGHRS and CDR2 YFSETQ. The CDR3: CASSLQGRGNTIYF. In DNA, the CDR3 is TGCGCCAGCAGCTTGCAGGGGCGTGGAAACACCATATATTTT.

V and J are TRBV7-7 and TRBJ2-7; the match to TRBD2 covers 12 bases. The CDR3 is 18 amino acids. The germline gives CDR1 SSHAT, CDR2 FNYEAQ (reference sequence). CDR3 DNA: TGTGCTAGCAGAAAGACCCTAGCGGGGGGGACTAGCTCCTACGAGCAGTACGTC. It encodes CASRKTLAGGTSSYEQYV.

The chain combines TRBV28 with TRBJ1-6, with 7 bases aligning to TRBD1. The CDR3 runs to 14 residues. Losses at the gene ends were 3 bases for V and 8 bases for J; bases not matched to a gene: 4. Per the germline V gene, CDR1 is MDHEN and CDR2 is SYDVKM. Here the CDR3 DNA reads TGTGCCAGCAGTTTCGGGACAGAGGATTCACCCCTCCACTTT. It yields the protein CASSFGTEDSPLHF.

The chain joins TRBV6-4 to TRBJ1-3; D possibly corresponds to TRBD1 (5 bases). This CDR3 contains 16 residues. CDR1 and CDR2 from the germline V gene are MRHNA and SNTAGT. The V end lost 0 bases, the J end lost 3 bases, and 12 bases lay between the germline ends. CDR3 DNA sequence: TGTGCCAGCAGTGACTCCCGGGGGGTCCGTGGAAACACCATATATTTT. The encoded protein is CASSDSRGVRGNTIYF.

The V and J genes are TRBV11-2 and TRBJ2-7, with unresolved D. The germline CDR1 and CDR2 sequences are SGHAT and FQNNGV. CDR3 size: 14 residues. Trimming took 5 bases from V and 5 from J, leaving 16 bases between them. The CDR3 nucleotides are TGTGCCAGCAGCCCCGATTATGGCGGAAACGAGCAGTACGTC. It yields the protein CASSPDYGGNEQYV.

This chain connects TRBV11-2 to TRBJ2-2; 9 bases align to TRBD2. J lost 4 bases, V lost 6 bases, and 6 bases had no gene match. CDR1 SGHAT and CDR2 FQNNGV come from the germline V gene. This CDR3 spans 15 amino acids. The CDR3 loop is CASRRAGGITGELFF. In DNA, the CDR3 is TGTGCCAGCAGGCGAGCGGGGGGTATCACCGGGGAGCTGTTTTTT. The full variable domain, its missing parts supplied by reference TRBV11-2 and TRBJ2-2, is EAGVAQSPRYKIIEKRQSVAFWCNPISGHATLYWYQQILGQGPKLLIQFQNNGVVDDSQLPKDRFSAERLKGVDSTLKIQPAKLEDSAVYLCASRRAGGITGELFFGEGSRLTVL.

V is TRBV13 and J is TRBJ2-1; maybe TRBD2 (6 bases). The CDR3 extends over 11 amino acids. V dropped 6 bases and J dropped 7 bases, with 7 bases sitting between them. Per germline, CDR1 PRHDT and CDR2 FYEKMQ (reference sequence). CDR3 sequence (DNA): TGTGCCAGCAGAGGAGGGAATGAGCAGTTCTTC. This encodes CASRGGNEQFF.

As DNA, the CDR3 is TGTGCCAGCACCAATCAGGCATTTGTCGACAATGAGCAGTTCTTC. Amino acid sequence: CASTNQAFVDNEQFF. The rearrangement joins TRBV6-6 to TRBJ2-1; D is unresolved. The CDR3 consists of 15 residues. Germline CDR1 MNHNY, CDR2 SVGAGI (reference sequence). Trimming shortened V by 7 bases and J by 5 bases, and 18 bases separated the two germline ends.

This clone occurred a few times. CDR3 region: CASSLPGLAGTGELFF. The CDR3 region has the DNA TGTGCCAGCAGCTTACCGGGCCTCGCGGGCACCGGGGAGCTGTTTTTT. This chain connects TRBV7-9 to TRBJ2-2; D is perhaps TRBD2 (5 bases). The CDR3 totals 16 residues. Germline CDR1 SEHNR, CDR2 FQNEAQ (reference sequence). Trimming stripped 2 bases from V and 4 bases from J, with 14 bases between.

The chain links TRBV4-2 to TRBJ2-3; TRBD2 aligns across 16 bases. The CDR3 loop spans 18 amino acids. Losses at the gene ends were 4 bases for V and 0 bases for J; bases not matched to a gene: 4. Germline loops: CDR1 LGHNA, CDR2 YNFKEQ. CDR3 sequence: CASSPGLAGGPSTDTQYF. The CDR3 DNA sequence: TGTGCCAGCAGCCCGGGACTAGCGGGGGGGCCTAGCACAGATACGCAGTATTTT.

The rearrangement links TRBV7-9 to TRBJ2-1; 8 bases fit TRBD1. CDR3 length equals 16 residues. Germline lookup yields CDR1 SEHNR and CDR2 FQNEAQ (reference sequence). V was clipped by 5 bases and J by 1 base; unmatched bases: 7. CDR3 bases: TGTGCCAGCAGCCCCCGACAGGGGATATCCTACAATGAGCAGTTCTTC. This codes for CASSPRQGISYNEQFF.

The rearrangement joins TRBV4-1 to TRBJ2-3; TRBD2 matches 9 bases. Germline lookup yields CDR1 MGHRA and CDR2 YSYEKL. The CDR3 contains 18 residues. V lost 3 bases and J lost 10; bases outside the gene matches: 20. The CDR3, as DNA: TGCGCCAGCAGCCAGGCGGGGGGAGTGGGACTAGCTTCGTCTCCGCAGTATTTT. Translated: CASSQAGGVGLASSPQYF.

V is TRBV23-1 and J is TRBJ2-3, with 10 bases lining up with TRBD2. TRBV23-1 is labeled an ORF, and its function is uncertain. The CDR3 sequence is 16 residues long. V shed 4 bases, J shed 0 bases, and the junction held 4 bases outside the gene matches. The CDR3 region has the DNA TGCGCCAGCAGTCCGGCTAGCGGGGGTAGCACAGATACGCAGTATTTT. Protein product: CASSPASGGSTDTQYF.

J is TRBJ1-4 and V is TRBV11-2, with 7 bases fitting TRBD1. V was pared by 2 bases and J by 8 bases, with 8 bases of the junction left unmatched. Germline V gives CDR1 SGHAT, CDR2 FQNNGV. The CDR3 is 15 amino acids. The CDR3 reads CASSLIRQGFEKLFF. The CDR3 nucleotides are TGTGCCAGCAGCTTAATCAGACAGGGCTTCGAAAAACTGTTTTTT.

CDR3 residues: CASSPRPGTGYGYTF. The CDR3 DNA follows: TGCGCCAGCAGCCCCCGTCCCGGGACAGGGTACGGCTACACCTTC. The rearrangement uses TRBV5-1 and TRBJ1-2, with TRBD1 matching 9 bases. The germline CDR1 and CDR2 sequences are SGHRS and YFSETQ. This CDR3 has 15 amino acids. V lost 4 bases, J lost 8 bases, and 12 bases stayed unmatched.

The gene calls are TRBV30 and TRBJ1-1; no firm D call. The CDR3 consists of 17 residues. Per the germline V gene, CDR1 is GTSNPN and CDR2 is SVGIG (reference sequence). V gave up 4 bases and J gave up 4 bases, with 25 bases separating them. The CDR3 spells CAWMGGGGERSGTEAFF. CDR3 nucleotide sequence: TGTGCCTGGATGGGAGGAGGTGGAGAGCGATCGGGCACTGAAGCTTTCTTT.

Only one count was recorded for this clone. The chain joins TRBV15 to TRBJ1-2; 9 positions agree with TRBD1. Germline lookup yields CDR1 LNHNV and CDR2 YYDKDF (reference sequence). Trimming at V came to 2 bases and at J to 8 bases, leaving 24 bases not matched to a gene. CDR3 length: 20 amino acids. Here the CDR3 DNA reads TGTGCCACCAGCAGACAACGACCGGACAGGGGAGTTCTAACCCCCTTAGGCTACACCTTC. It specifies CATSRQRPDRGVLTPLGYTF. Full variable domain (remainder filled in from reference TRBV15 and TRBJ1-2): DAMVIQNPRYQVTQFGKPVTLSCSQTLNHNVMYWYQQKSSQAPKLLFHYYDKDFNNEADTPDNFQSRRPNTSFCFLDIRSPGLGDTAMYLCATSRQRPDRGVLTPLGYTFGSGTRLTVV.

The chain joins TRBV29-1 to TRBJ1-2; no firm D call. The germline gives CDR1 SQVTM, CDR2 ANQGSEA. V was clipped by 6 bases and J by 2 bases, with 7 bases between them. This CDR3 is 11 amino acids long. As DNA, the CDR3 is TGCAGCGTCGAGGGAAACTATGGCTACACCTTC. Translated: CSVEGNYGYTF.

The chain recombines TRBV24-1 with TRBJ2-2, with 9 bases lining up with TRBD2. The trim removed 9 bases at V and 1 base at J, leaving 8 bases unmatched. Germline V gene sequence: CDR1 KGHDR, CDR2 SFDVKD. This CDR3 has 16 amino acids. The CDR3 loop reads CATSPRSGGNTGELFF. For the CDR3, the DNA is TGTGCCACCTCGCCCCGTAGCGGGGGGAACACCGGGGAGCTGTTTTTT.

The chain uses TRBV11-2 and TRBJ2-2; the match to TRBD2 covers 7 bases. The length of the CDR3 is 14 residues. The ends lost 0 bases at V and 5 bases at J; junction bases unmatched: 0. Germline V lookup: CDR1 SGHAT, CDR2 FQNNGV. Here the CDR3 DNA reads TGTGCCAGCAGCTTAGACGGGAGGACCGGGGAGCTGTTTTTT. As protein: CASSLDGRTGELFF. The full variable domain, rest sourced from reference TRBV11-2 and TRBJ2-2, is EAGVAQSPRYKIIEKRQSVAFWCNPISGHATLYWYQQILGQGPKLLIQFQNNGVVDDSQLPKDRFSAERLKGVDSTLKIQPAKLEDSAVYLCASSLDGRTGELFFGEGSRLTVL.